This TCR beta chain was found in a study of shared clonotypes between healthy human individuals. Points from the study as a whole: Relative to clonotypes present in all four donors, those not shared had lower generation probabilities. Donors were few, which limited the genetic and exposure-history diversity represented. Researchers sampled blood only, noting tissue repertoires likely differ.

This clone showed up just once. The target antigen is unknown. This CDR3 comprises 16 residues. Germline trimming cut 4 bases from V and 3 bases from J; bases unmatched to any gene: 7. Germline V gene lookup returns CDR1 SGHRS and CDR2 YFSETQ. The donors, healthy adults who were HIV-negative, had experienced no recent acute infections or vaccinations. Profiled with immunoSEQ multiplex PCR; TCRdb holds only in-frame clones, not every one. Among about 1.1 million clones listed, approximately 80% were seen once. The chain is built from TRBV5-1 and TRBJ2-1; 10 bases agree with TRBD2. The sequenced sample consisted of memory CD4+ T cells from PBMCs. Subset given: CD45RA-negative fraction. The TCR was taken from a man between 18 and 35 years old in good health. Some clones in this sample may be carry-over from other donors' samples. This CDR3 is CASSPTSGKIYNEQFF. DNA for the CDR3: TGCGCCAGCAGCCCAACTAGCGGGAAGATCTACAATGAGCAGTTCTTC. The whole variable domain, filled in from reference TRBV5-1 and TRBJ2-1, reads KAGVTQTPRYLIKTRGQQVTLSCSPISGHRSVSWYQQTPGQGLQFLFEYFSETQRNKGNFPGRFSGRQFSNSRSEMNVSTLELGDSALYLCASSPTSGKIYNEQFFGPGTRLTVL.